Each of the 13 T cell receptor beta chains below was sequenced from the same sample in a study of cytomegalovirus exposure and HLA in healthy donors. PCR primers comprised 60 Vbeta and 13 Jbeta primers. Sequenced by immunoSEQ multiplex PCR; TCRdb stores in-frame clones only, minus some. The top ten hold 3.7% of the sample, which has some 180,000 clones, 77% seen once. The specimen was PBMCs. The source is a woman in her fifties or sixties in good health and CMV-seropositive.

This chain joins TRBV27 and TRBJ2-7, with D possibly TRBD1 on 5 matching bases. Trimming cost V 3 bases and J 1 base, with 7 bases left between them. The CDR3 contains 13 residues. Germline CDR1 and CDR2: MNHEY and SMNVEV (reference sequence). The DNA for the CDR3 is TGTGCCAGCAGTTTCAGGGATTCCTACGAGCAGTACTTC. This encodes CASSFRDSYEQYF.

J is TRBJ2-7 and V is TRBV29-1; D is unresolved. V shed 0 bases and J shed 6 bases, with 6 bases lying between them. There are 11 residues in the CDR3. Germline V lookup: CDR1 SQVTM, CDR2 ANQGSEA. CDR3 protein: CSVEDTAEQYF. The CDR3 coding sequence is TGCAGCGTTGAAGACACAGCCGAGCAGTACTTC.

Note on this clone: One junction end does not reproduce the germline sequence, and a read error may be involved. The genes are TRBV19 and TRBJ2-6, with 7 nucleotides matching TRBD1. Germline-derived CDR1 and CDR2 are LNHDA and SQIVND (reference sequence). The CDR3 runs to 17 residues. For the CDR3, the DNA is TGTGCCAGTAGTATCAGACAGGGAAACACTGGGGCCAACGGCCTGACTTTC. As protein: CASSIRQGNTGANGLTF.

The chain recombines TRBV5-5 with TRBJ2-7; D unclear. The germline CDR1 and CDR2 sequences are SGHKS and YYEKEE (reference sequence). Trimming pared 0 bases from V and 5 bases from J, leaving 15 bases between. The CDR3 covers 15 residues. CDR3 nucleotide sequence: TGTGCCAGCAGCTTGGTACCGACCATACGGGACGAGCAGTACTTC. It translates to CASSLVPTIRDEQYF. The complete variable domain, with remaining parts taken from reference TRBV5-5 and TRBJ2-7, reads DAGVTQSPTHLIKTRGQQVTLRCSPISGHKSVSWYQQVLGQGPQFIFQYYEKEERGRGNFPDRFSARQFPNYSSELNVNALLLGDSALYLCASSLVPTIRDEQYFGPGTRLTVT.

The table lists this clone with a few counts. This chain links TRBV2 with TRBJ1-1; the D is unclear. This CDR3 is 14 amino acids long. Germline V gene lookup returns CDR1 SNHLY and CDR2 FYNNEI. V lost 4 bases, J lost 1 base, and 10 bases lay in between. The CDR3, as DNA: TGTGCCAGCAGTGTGGCGGGTAAGAACACTGAAGCTTTCTTT. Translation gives CASSVAGKNTEAFF.

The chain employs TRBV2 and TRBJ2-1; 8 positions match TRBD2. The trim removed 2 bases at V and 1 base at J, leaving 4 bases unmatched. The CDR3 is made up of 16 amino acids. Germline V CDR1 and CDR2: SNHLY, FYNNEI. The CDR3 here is CASSELGGGSYNEQFF. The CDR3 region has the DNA TGTGCCAGCAGTGAACTCGGGGGGGGGTCCTACAATGAGCAGTTCTTC.

The CDR3 sequence: CASSLSGIGPGQGDGYTF. The DNA of the CDR3 is TGTGCCAGCAGTTTATCCGGCATCGGTCCGGGACAGGGTGATGGCTACACCTTC. The genes are TRBV28 and TRBJ1-2, with TRBD1 matching over 9 bases. The CDR3 sequence is 18 residues long. V was pared by 1 base and J by 6 bases, with 15 bases of the junction left unmatched. CDR1 is MDHEN and CDR2 is SYDVKM in the germline V gene.

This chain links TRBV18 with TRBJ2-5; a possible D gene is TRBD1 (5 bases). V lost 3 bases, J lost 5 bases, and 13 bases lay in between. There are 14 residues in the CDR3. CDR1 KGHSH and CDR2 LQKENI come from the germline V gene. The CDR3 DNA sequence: TGTGCCAGCTCACCGATCATGGGGCCGGAGACCCAGTACTTC. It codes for CASSPIMGPETQYF.

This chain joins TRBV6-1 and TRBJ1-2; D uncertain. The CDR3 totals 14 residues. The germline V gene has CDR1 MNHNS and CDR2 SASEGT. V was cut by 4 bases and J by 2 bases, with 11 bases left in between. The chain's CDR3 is CASSVAALNYGYTF. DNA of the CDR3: TGTGCCAGCAGTGTGGCGGCACTCAACTATGGCTACACCTTC.

The CDR3, as DNA: TGTGCCAGCAGTCCTTCGGACAGCTCTGGAAACACCATATATTTT. Protein sequence: CASSPSDSSGNTIYF. V is TRBV28 and J is TRBJ1-3, with a tentative D call TRBD1 (6 bases). Per germline, CDR1 MDHEN and CDR2 SYDVKM. The CDR3 runs 15 residues. V lost 5 bases to trimming and J lost 0 bases, with 11 bases between them.

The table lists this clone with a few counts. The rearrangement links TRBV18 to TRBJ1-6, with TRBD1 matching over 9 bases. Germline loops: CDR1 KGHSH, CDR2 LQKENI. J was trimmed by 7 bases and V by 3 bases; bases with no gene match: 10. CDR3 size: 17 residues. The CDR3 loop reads CASSPLPQTGGNSPLHF. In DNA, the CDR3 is TGTGCCAGCTCACCCCTCCCTCAGACAGGGGGGAATTCACCCCTCCACTTT.

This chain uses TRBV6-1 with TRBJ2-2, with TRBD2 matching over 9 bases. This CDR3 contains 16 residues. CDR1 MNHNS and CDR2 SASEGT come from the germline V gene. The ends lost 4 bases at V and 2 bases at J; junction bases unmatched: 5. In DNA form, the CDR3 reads TGTGCCAGCAGTGGTGGGGGGACTAGCAACACCGGGGAGCTGTTTTTT. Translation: CASSGGGTSNTGELFF.

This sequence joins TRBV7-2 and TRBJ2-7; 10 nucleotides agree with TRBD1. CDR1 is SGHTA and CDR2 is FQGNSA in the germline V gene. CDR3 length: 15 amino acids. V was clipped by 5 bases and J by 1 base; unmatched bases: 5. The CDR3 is CASSPPGQGSYEQYF. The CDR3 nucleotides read TGTGCCAGCAGCCCTCCGGGACAGGGGTCCTACGAGCAGTACTTC.